This T cell receptor beta chain was profiled in a study of regulatory T cells in long-lasting Graves disease. Documented time point: newly diagnosed GD, antithyroid drugs for less than 3 months. Extracted PBMC RNA gave rise to the TCR library. The authors diagnosed Graves' disease using American Thyroid Association guidelines. General observations from the study: Persistent disease preferred TRBV28, TRBJ1-2 and TRBJ2-5.

CDR3 regions were amplified by Arm-PCR using iRepertoire HTBI primers to build TCR beta libraries. TCRdb reprocessed the multiplex PCR reads with MiXCR, giving one entry per CDR3 protein. Here the sample spans around 400,000 distinct CDR3 sequences, approximately 16% being singletons. Germline V gene sequence: CDR1 SGHVS, CDR2 FQNEAQ. The germline V and J ends were trimmed by 7 bases and 2 bases, with 15 bases remaining between them. The CDR3 loop spans 14 amino acids. There are many counts of this clonotype. Antigen unknown. These same data were also listed under a study on T cells in Graves' hyperthyroidism and ophthalmopathy. This second report adds: Absent ophthalmopathy progression within 18 months defined stable Graves' hyperthyroidism. The HTBI set primed first-round TCR CDR3 RT-PCR.

The TCR sequence derives from a woman in her forties with Graves disease. Source: peripheral blood mononuclear cells (PBMCs), taken at new diagnosis, from a patient treated with antithyroid drugs. This sequence joins TRBV7-8 and TRBJ2-7, with a weak D call TRBD1 (6 bases). The CDR3 sequence is CASTRAGAPYEQYF. CDR3 DNA: TGTGCCAGCACGCGAGCAGGGGCCCCCTACGAGCAGTACTTC.